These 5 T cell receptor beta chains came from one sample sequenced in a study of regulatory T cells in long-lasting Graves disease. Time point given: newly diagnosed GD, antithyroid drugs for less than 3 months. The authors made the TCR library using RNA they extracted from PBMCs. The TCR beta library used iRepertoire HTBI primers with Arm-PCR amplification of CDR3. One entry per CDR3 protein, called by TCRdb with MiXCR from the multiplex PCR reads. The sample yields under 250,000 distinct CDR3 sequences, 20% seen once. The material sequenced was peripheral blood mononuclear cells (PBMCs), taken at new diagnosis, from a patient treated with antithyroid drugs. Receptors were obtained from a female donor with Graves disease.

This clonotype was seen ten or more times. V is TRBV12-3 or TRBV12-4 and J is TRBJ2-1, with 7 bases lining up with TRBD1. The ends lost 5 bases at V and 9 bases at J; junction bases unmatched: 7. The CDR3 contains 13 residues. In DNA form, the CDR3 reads TGTGCCAGCAGTAAACGACAGGGTACTGAGCAGTTCTTC. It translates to CASSKRQGTEQFF.

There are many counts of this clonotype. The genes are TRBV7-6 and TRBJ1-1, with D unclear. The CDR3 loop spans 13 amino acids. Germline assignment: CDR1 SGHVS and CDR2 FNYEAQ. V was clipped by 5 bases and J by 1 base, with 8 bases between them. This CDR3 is CASSRTANTEAFF. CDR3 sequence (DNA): TGTGCCAGCAGCCGAACAGCGAACACTGAAGCTTTCTTT.

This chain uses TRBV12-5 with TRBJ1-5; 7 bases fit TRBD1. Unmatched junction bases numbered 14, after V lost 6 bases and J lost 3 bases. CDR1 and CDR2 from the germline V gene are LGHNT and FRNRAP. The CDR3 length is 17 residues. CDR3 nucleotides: TGTGCTAGTGGCCACCGAGGGGTGGGGACAGACAATCAGCCCCAGCATTTT. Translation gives CASGHRGVGTDNQPQHF.

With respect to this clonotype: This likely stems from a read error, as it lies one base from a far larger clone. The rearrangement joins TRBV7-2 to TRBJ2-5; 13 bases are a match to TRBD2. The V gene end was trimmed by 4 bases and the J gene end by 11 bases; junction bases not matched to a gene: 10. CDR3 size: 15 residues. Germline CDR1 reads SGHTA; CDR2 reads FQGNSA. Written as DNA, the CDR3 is TGTGCCAGCAGCTGGACTAGCGGGGGATACAATGAGCAGTACTTC. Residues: CASSWTSGGYNEQYF. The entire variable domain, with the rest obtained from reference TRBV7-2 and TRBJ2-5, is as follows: GAGVSQSPSNKVTEKGKDVELRCDPISGHTALYWYRQSLGQGLEFLIYFQGNSAPDKSGLPSDRFSAERTGGSVSTLTIQRTQQEDSAVYLCASSWTSGGYNEQYFGPGTRLLVL.

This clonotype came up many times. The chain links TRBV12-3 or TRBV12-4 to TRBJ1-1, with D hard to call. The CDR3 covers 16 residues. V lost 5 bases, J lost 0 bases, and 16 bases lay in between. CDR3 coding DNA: TGTGCCAGCAGTCCACAAAGGACGGCCTTGAACACTGAAGCTTTCTTT. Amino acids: CASSPQRTALNTEAFF.